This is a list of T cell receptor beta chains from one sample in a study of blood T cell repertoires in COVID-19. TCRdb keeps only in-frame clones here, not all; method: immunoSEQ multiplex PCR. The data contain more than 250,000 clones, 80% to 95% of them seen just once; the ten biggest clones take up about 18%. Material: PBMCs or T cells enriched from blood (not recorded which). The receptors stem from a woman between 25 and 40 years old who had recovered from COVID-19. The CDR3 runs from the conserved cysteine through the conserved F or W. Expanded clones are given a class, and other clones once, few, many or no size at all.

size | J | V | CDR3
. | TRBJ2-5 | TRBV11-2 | CASSLGLGLQETQYF
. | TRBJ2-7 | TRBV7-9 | CASRSAGAYEQYF
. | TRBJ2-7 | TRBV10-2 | CASSEVGGSSYEQYF
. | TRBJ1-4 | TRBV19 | CASTEGVRGKLFF
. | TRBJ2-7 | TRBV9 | CASSVFPNYEQYF
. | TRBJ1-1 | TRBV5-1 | CASSLGYGQGGEAFF
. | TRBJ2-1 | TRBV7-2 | CASSRISGAYNEQFF
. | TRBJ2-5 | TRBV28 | CASSTNRQGRETQYF
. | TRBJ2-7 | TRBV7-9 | CASSLEVGQGGYEQYF
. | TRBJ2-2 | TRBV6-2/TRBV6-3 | CASSQNGELFF
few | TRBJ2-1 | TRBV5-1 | CASSFSGSSYNEQFF
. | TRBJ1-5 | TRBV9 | CASSVTPGRDQPQHF
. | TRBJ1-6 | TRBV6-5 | CASSYTRGSGGPLHF
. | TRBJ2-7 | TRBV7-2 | CASSLERGTYEQYF
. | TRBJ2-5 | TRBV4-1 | CASSQLATSGRGETQYF
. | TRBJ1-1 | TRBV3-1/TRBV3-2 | CASSQWGEGTEAFF
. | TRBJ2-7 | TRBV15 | CATSREQGGGYEQYF
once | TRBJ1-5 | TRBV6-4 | CASSDNRAGQPQHF
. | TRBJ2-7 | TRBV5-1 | CASSLDASLYEQYF
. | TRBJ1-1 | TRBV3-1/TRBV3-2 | CARARQNKILNTEAFF
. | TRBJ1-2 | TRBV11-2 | CASSLVQGNYGYTF
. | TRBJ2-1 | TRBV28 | CASQRASHNEQFF
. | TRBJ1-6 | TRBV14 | CASSLRGYNSPLHF
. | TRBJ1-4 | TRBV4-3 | CASSHRQGDGTNEKLFF
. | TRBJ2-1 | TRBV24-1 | CATSHPGVYNEQFF
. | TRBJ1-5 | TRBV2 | CASKEGLGNQPQHF
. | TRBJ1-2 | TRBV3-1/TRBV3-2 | CASRQGADGYTF
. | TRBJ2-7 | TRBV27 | CASSLNGATYEQYF
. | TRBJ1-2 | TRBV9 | CATPGDYGYTF
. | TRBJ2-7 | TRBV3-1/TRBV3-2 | CASSHFFSGHSYEQYF
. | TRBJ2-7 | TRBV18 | CASSPPTRSSYEQYF
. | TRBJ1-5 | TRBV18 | CASSPVEGQPQHF
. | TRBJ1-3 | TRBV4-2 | CASSQQGPGNTIYF
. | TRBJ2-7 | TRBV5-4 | CASSLGLNRNEQYF
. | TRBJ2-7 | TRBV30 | CAWSLGQGASYEQYF
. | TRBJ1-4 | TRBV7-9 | CASSLGQGNEKLFF
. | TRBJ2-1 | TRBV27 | CASSLLASGSRDEQFF
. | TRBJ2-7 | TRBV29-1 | CSAGQVPYEQYF
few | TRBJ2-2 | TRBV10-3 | CAISQRESTGELFF